This T cell receptor (beta chain) was sequenced during a study of blood T cells in healthy people across ages (dated by TCRdb to the mid-2010s). For the study in its entirety: In model experiments, template switching captured roughly one uniquely barcoded TCR beta cDNA molecule for every two T cells. The study measured age-related changes in TCR beta repertoire diversity using deep sequencing normalized with unique cDNA molecular identifiers. The donors were split into four age groups: young (average approximately 16 years), middle-aged (39), aged (more than 55) and long-lived (under 85). Using the same blood draw, the study looked at two additional independent replicas of 1 million unique cDNA reads for two donors, one aged 18 to 30 and the other aged 80 or older. Paper-wide results and their limitations: Because donor CMV infection status was unknown, age-related changes in expanded clonotypes were potentially confounded. As age increased, observed TCR beta diversity per million T cells dropped in a roughly linear way, and a significant reduction was already evident by age roughly 36. Total diversity estimates from one million sequenced T cells were considered lower bounds and underestimates. Compared with the aged group, the long-lived group had more naive CD4+ T cells, fewer expanded clones and increased TCR diversity, a pattern suggesting age selection. Bulk unsorted PBMC profiling prevented conclusive comparison of naive and antigen-experienced compartments. Observed TCR beta diversity correlated strongly with the percentage of naive T cells measured by flow cytometry.

Donors were 35 to 40 systemically healthy Caucasian individuals from Russia aged 6 to 90 years. Each donor gave ten milliliters of peripheral blood, collected into EDTA-treated Vacutainer tubes. Ficoll-Paque density-gradient centrifugation was used to isolate PBMCs, with at least 6.5 million per sample. Trizol reagent was used to extract total RNA from PBMCs, with at least 6 micrograms per sample. Naive CD45RAhigh/CD27high T cell percentages were measured by flow cytometry on a PBMC aliquot from every donor. In regard to this clonotype: Its antigen is currently not known. The junction differs from germline at one of its ends, possibly a read error.

Inclusive of the bounding cysteine and phenylalanine, the CDR3 is 12 residues long. Only CDR3 DNA is held: 36 bases, read in frame from base 1. CDR1 and CDR2 are read off the germline V gene as MNHEY and SVGAGI. Library prep was done by 5' RACE. The sequencer was an Illumina HiSeq 2500. A second PCR of roughly 7 to 12 cycles was performed with a sample-barcoded 5' primer and a J-beta primer mix. A unique molecular identifier was introduced onto each TCR beta cDNA molecule by a template-switch 5' adaptor carrying 12 random nucleotides. At least 2.5 million CDR3-containing paired-end reads were obtained from each sample. All of the RNA was converted into first-strand cDNA using the Mint cDNA synthesis kit, with a TRBC-specific oligonucleotide serving as the primer. After uracil-DNA glycosylase treatment, a first 18-cycle PCR used universal primers M1SS and BC2_uni_R on all cDNA. As for the original processing: Each sample was normalized by randomly selecting 1 million high-quality reads, each carrying a distinct molecular identifier. Reads with shared molecular identifiers were discarded instead of being binned into consensus sequences. MiTCR, with a Q25 quality threshold and the strictest error-elimination algorithm, was used for CDR3 identification, clonotype clustering and error correction. A nonparametric unseen species model with Euler transformation was used to estimate lower-bound total TCR beta diversity. TCRdb reran the public reads through fastp at Q25 and MiXCR, keeping productive beta chains. Merged by CDR3 protein, the rows form single entries marked with the most common genes and DNA. The V and J calls come from TCRdb's annotation, not from the publication. The sample profile shows 800,000 to 950,000 distinct CDR3 sequences; 29% of them were found once. The ten largest make up around 9.6% of the sample.

These data also featured in a second study, about T cells of mothers and their children. The other study reports the following: Donors were nine systemically healthy Caucasian individuals: three mothers and their six children. cDNA synthesis used all of the extracted RNA, with 1.5 ug of RNA in each 15 ul reaction. Sample barcodes and 2-4 random nucleotides were added via the M1S primer in the second PCR. Over 8 million TCR beta CDR3 reads were obtained for each mother, and about 3 million reads were obtained for each child. Thymic selection shapes the output of TCR recombination in a similar way in related and unrelated pairs, and inherited differences have a minor effect. Normalized repertoire overlap was always found to be slightly, but never significantly, higher in related mother-child pairs than in unrelated mother-child pairs. With a sensitivity of approximately 93 clones per million clonotypes, no persistent microchimeric T cell clones were detected. The study used deep NGS to compare TCR beta repertoires of mothers and children, seeking features distinguishing related mother-child pairs from unrelated individuals. The mean age was about 40 +/- 4 years for the mothers and roughly 10 +/- 4 years for the children. After adapter ligation was performed with NEBNext reagents, the libraries were sequenced on an Illumina HiSeq 2000 with 100+100 nt paired-end reads. To avoid cross-contamination, the mother libraries and the child libraries were prepared a month apart and sequenced in separate runs. For each donor, between about 450,000 and 2,300,000 distinct TCR beta clonotypes were identified. Naive TCR beta clonotypes were estimated from low-frequency clonotypes matched to each donor's FACS-determined naive share, without sorting.

This TCR came from a middle-aged woman in good health. The chain was built from TRBV6-5 and TRBJ2-7; 7 middle bases align to TRBD2. Specimen: blood. DNA sequence: TGTGTCAGCAGTTACGCGGGGGTCGAGCAGTACTTC. This yields the protein CVSSYAGVEQYF.